This entry lists 21 T cell receptor beta chains sequenced from one sample in a study of beta chain features in type 1 diabetes (dated by TCRdb to 2017 to 2018). Library creation used the immunoSEQ multiplex PCR assay. The entire isolated RNA was reverse transcribed using the High Capacity cDNA Reverse Transcription Kit, and thus expressed TCRB transcripts were sequenced. TCRdb retrieved this table from immuneACCESS and kept in-frame rearrangements only. Not all clones are present; in checked studies, unresolved V genes account for under half, and no reason is known for the remainder. The sample table records roughly 170,000 clones; 10% to 15% of these occur just once. The ten biggest clones cover 0.5% to 0.75% of the sample. Sequencing used central memory CD4+ T cells from blood. Receptors originate from a young woman in good health.

The genes are TRBV7-8 and TRBJ1-1, with D perhaps matching TRBD1 (6 bases). CDR3 size: 12 residues. Germline values: CDR1 SGHVS, CDR2 FQNEAQ. With 5 bases removed from V and 5 bases from J, the gap between germline ends came to 9 bases. In nucleotides, the CDR3 is TGTGCCAGCAGCCACAGGGAAACTGAAGCTTTCTTT. This gives the protein CASSHRETEAFF.

This chain uses TRBV6-5 with TRBJ2-1; 8 positions match TRBD2. The ends lost 5 bases at V and 6 bases at J; junction bases unmatched: 9. CDR1 is MNHEY and CDR2 is SVGAGI in the germline V gene. The CDR3 runs to 15 residues. The DNA for the CDR3 is TGTGCCAGCAGTCCAGCGGGAGAGGGGACCAATGAGCAGTTCTTC. Amino acid sequence: CASSPAGEGTNEQFF.

This clone appeared a few times. The J gene is TRBJ2-3, the V gene TRBV29-1; D remains unclear. Trimming shortened V by 4 bases and J by 0 bases, and 11 bases separated the two germline ends. The CDR3 length is 14 residues. Germline loops: CDR1 SQVTM, CDR2 ANQGSEA. DNA for the CDR3: TGCAGCGTTGGTCTGCGAAGCAGCACAGATACGCAGTATTTT. It is translated as CSVGLRSSTDTQYF.

This clone was seen only a few times. The chain has TRBV29-1 and TRBJ1-1; D possibly corresponds to TRBD1 (5 bases). Germline V lookup: CDR1 SQVTM, CDR2 ANQGSEA. This CDR3 comprises 14 residues. V lost 3 bases to trimming and J lost 3 bases, with 14 bases between them. CDR3 sequence (DNA): TGCAGCGTTGATGAGGCGGGGGGACACACTGAAGCTTTCTTT. Translation gives CSVDEAGGHTEAFF.

The J gene is TRBJ2-2, the V gene TRBV28, with 14 bases aligning to TRBD2. V was clipped by 7 bases and J by 6 bases; unmatched bases: 13. CDR1 MDHEN and CDR2 SYDVKM come from the germline V gene. The CDR3 consists of 18 residues. As DNA, the CDR3 is TGTGCCAGCATTAAAGCCGGACTAGCGGGAGGCGTAGCCGGGGAGCTGTTTTTT. Translating gives CASIKAGLAGGVAGELFF.

The chain carries TRBV7-3 and TRBJ2-2; D is possibly TRBD1 (5 bases). This CDR3 is built from 17 residues. The V and J ends lost 3 bases and 3 bases respectively, with 17 bases between them. Germline V gene sequence: CDR1 SGHTA, CDR2 FQGTGA. The CDR3 sequence: CASSFRSSRVDTGELFF. For the CDR3, the DNA is TGTGCCAGCAGCTTTCGCTCAAGCAGGGTCGACACCGGGGAGCTGTTTTTT.

The sample holds a few counts of this clone. This CDR3 is also generated by other DNA sequences in the sample. The DNA of the CDR3 is TGTGCCAGCATCTCTGCTGGAAACACCATATATTTT. Translation gives CASISAGNTIYF. The chain is built from TRBV27 and TRBJ1-3; D gene unclear. The CDR3 consists of 12 residues. The germline V gene has CDR1 MNHEY and CDR2 SMNVEV (reference sequence). The V gene lost 7 bases and the J gene lost 2 bases, with 6 bases spanning the gap.

This clone was observed a few times. The rearrangement joins TRBV25-1 to TRBJ1-2; D gene unclear. Trimming took off 4 bases at V and 8 bases at J, with 11 bases between the two ends. The length of the CDR3 is 12 residues. Per the germline V gene, CDR1 is MGHDK and CDR2 is SYGVNS. CDR3 sequence: CASSAGFDGYTF. The CDR3 nucleotides are TGTGCCAGCAGTGCGGGGTTTGACGGCTACACCTTC.

The CDR3 nucleotides are TGTGCCAGCAGCCGAAGGTTTGGGCAGGGCCAAGACGAGCAGTACTTC. Translating it yields CASSRRFGQGQDEQYF. This chain connects TRBV11-2 to TRBJ2-5; D possibly corresponds to TRBD1 (5 bases). The end of the DNA fits TRBJ2-7 better, so the J call may be wrong. Germline V gene lookup returns CDR1 SGHAT and CDR2 FQNNGV. The CDR3 runs 16 residues.

This clone was observed a few times. CDR3 in amino acids: CASSQDSSGGKAYGYTF. As DNA, the CDR3 is TGTGCCAGCAGCCAAGATTCCTCAGGGGGCAAGGCATATGGCTACACCTTC. This chain uses TRBV4-2 with TRBJ1-2; 8 bases agree with TRBD1. The V gene end was trimmed by 0 bases and the J gene end by 5 bases; junction bases not matched to a gene: 11. The CDR3 contains 17 residues. Looked up from germline, CDR1 is LGHNA and CDR2 is YNFKEQ.

This clone was seen only a few times. The chain couples TRBV10-3 to TRBJ2-1; 7 nucleotides match TRBD2. The CDR3 is made up of 14 amino acids. V dropped 3 bases and J dropped 5; count of bases not matched to a gene: 4. Germline V gene data show CDR1 as ENHRY and CDR2 as SYGVKD. CDR3 coding DNA: TGTGCCATCAGTGATGCAGCGGGAAACAATGAGCAGTTCTTC. This translates into CAISDAAGNNEQFF.

This clone was seen more than once but under ten times. The chain combines TRBV2 with TRBJ2-5; tentatively, D is TRBD1 (6 bases). With 8 bases removed from V and 1 base from J, the gap between germline ends came to 14 bases. CDR3 length equals 14 residues. Germline-derived CDR1 and CDR2 are SNHLY and FYNNEI. The CDR3 sequence: CASGGGGLQETQYF. The CDR3 DNA reads TGTGCCAGCGGGGGTGGGGGCCTCCAAGAGACCCAGTACTTC.

The V call is TRBV19, the J call TRBJ2-7, with 9 bases identical to TRBD1. Germline values: CDR1 LNHDA, CDR2 SQIVND (reference sequence). The junction had 7 bases not matched to a gene; V was cut back by 5 bases and J by 5 bases. There are 14 residues in the CDR3. Written as DNA, the CDR3 is TGTGCCAGTAGTGCCCGGGACAGGGACCACGAGCAGTACTTC. Translation gives CASSARDRDHEQYF.

This clone was seen only a few times. The chain has TRBV27 and TRBJ2-5; possibly TRBD1 for D (6 bases). Looked up from germline, CDR1 is MNHEY and CDR2 is SMNVEV (reference sequence). Trimming left V 4 bases short and J 2 bases short, with 11 bases between. CDR3 length: 14 residues. Written as DNA, the CDR3 is TGTGCCAGCAGTTGGGGTACAGGGCAAGAGACCCAGTACTTC. Its translation: CASSWGTGQETQYF.

The gene calls are TRBV6-6 and TRBJ1-2; 7 bases map to TRBD1. Trimming cost V 6 bases and J 6 bases; bases outside gene matches: 13. CDR3 size: 15 residues. Germline assignment: CDR1 MNHNY and CDR2 SVGAGI (reference sequence). In DNA form, the CDR3 reads TGTGCCAGCAGCCGCGGACAGGTCGTAATGGATGGCTACACCTTC. Protein: CASSRGQVVMDGYTF.

This clone was observed a few times. The rearrangement links TRBV19 to TRBJ2-1; TRBD1 matches at 7 bases. This CDR3 has 14 residues. V shed 6 bases and J 2 bases; nucleotides not matched to a gene: 4. CDR1 is LNHDA, CDR2 SQIVND, per germline (reference sequence). The CDR3 loop reads CASSRQGPYNEQFF. The CDR3 nucleotides are TGTGCCAGTAGCCGACAGGGACCCTACAATGAGCAGTTCTTC.

This clone was counted only a few times. The rearrangement joins TRBV1 to TRBJ2-7; the table assigns TRBD2, which was not confirmed against the DNA. TRBV1 is an annotated pseudogene. There are 15 residues in the CDR3. The CDR3 DNA sequence: TGCACCAGCAGCCAATCGGGAGTCTACTTTGGCGAGCAGTACTTC. This translates into CTSSQSGVYFGEQYF.

This clone has only a few counts. The rearrangement links TRBV19 to TRBJ2-5, with D possibly TRBD1 on 6 matching bases. The CDR3 loop spans 13 amino acids. Trimming removed 3 bases from V and 5 bases from J, with 10 bases in between. Germline lookup yields CDR1 LNHDA and CDR2 SQIVND (reference sequence). CDR3 DNA: TGTGCCAGTAGTATTACAGGGCGTGAGACCCAGTACTTC. Translated: CASSITGRETQYF.

The chain uses TRBV28 and TRBJ2-4; a possible D gene is TRBD1 (8 bases). Germline-derived CDR1 and CDR2 are MDHEN and SYDVKM. Trimming took off 3 bases at V and 6 bases at J, with 15 bases between the two ends. The CDR3 totals 15 residues. The DNA for the CDR3 is TGTGCCAGCAGTTTCCCTACAGGGGGGGCAAACATTCAGTACTTC. This gives the protein CASSFPTGGANIQYF.

This clone was seen a few times. This chain links TRBV4-3 with TRBJ2-3; TRBD2 matches at 9 bases. This CDR3 is built from 16 residues. The V segment lost 4 bases and the J segment 0 bases; nucleotides outside the gene matches: 5. Germline loops: CDR1 LGHNA, CDR2 YSLEER. For the CDR3, the DNA is TGCGCCAGCAGCCTAACTAGCGGGCCTAGCACAGATACGCAGTATTTT. Protein: CASSLTSGPSTDTQYF.

This chain uses TRBV30 with TRBJ1-4, with a possible D match to TRBD1 (5 bases). The CDR3 consists of 13 residues. Germline CDR1 reads GTSNPN; CDR2 reads SVGIG (reference sequence). V was trimmed by 5 bases and J by 0 bases, leaving 7 bases between them. Written as DNA, the CDR3 is TGTGCCTGGGGGACTGCAACTAATGAAAAACTGTTTTTT. Its translation: CAWGTATNEKLFF.